These 26 T cell receptor beta chains originate from one sample sequenced in a study of T-cell reconstitution after alpha-beta-depleted transplantation in children (dated by TCRdb to the mid-2010s). Library preparation was by PCR. TCRdb names Illumina HiSeq 2500 as the instrument used. TCR library preparation used molecular barcoding, with unique molecular identifiers applied to normalize quantification of the TCRbeta repertoire. TCRdb reprocessed the public reads (quality trimming at Q25 with fastp, clone calling with MiXCR) and kept in-frame beta chains. All rows with the same CDR3 protein become a single entry with the most common DNA and genes. In this sample the table shows about 160,000 distinct CDR3 sequences, approximately 12% of which occur a single time. The top ten clonotypes cover 13% of the sample. Sample treatment or condition, as interpreted from the label and publication: allogeneic hematopoietic cell transplantation with graft depleted of TCRalphabeta T cells and CD19 B cells.

The sample here was PBMCs, taken before TCRalphabeta/CD19-depleted stem cell transplant. The receptors shown here come from a boy aged 2-9 years with acute myeloid leukemia, due to receive a stem cell transplant.

This clonotype was picked up many times. The chain carries TRBV7-3 and TRBJ1-1; D unclear. The CDR3 runs to 13 residues. The V end lost 4 bases, the J end lost 4 bases, and 10 bases lay between the germline ends. From germline, CDR1 is SGHTA and CDR2 FQGTGA. In nucleotides, the CDR3 is TGTGCCAGCAGCTCCCTACTCGGCACTGAAGCTTTCTTT. Residues: CASSSLLGTEAFF.

Many counts were recorded for this clonotype. This chain links TRBV3-1 with TRBJ2-7; D is unclear. This CDR3 is built from 13 residues. Per the germline V gene, CDR1 is LGHDT and CDR2 is YNNKEL (reference sequence). V was shortened by 0 bases and J by 3 bases, with 6 bases between the two germline ends. CDR3 sequence (DNA): TGTGCCAGCAGCCAAGAAGGCAGCTACGAGCAGTACTTC. This encodes CASSQEGSYEQYF.

This clonotype was seen at least ten times. The CDR3 reads CASSQDLGIQYF. DNA for the CDR3: TGTGCCAGCAGCCAAGATTTAGGTATTCAGTACTTC. This sequence joins TRBV3-1 and TRBJ2-4; D call uncertain. This CDR3 has 12 residues. Trimming removed 0 bases at V and 10 bases at J, with 7 bases between. The V gene's germline CDR1 is LGHDT and CDR2 YNNKEL (reference sequence).

This clonotype has at least ten counts. The genes are TRBV5-1 and TRBJ1-1; 7 nucleotides agree with TRBD1. In germline, CDR1 is SGHRS, CDR2 YFSETQ. This CDR3 contains 15 residues. J gave up 6 bases and V 3 bases, and 11 bases lay outside the gene matches. The CDR3 reads CASSSLQGRGAEAFF. CDR3 coding DNA: TGCGCCAGCAGCTCCCTACAGGGGAGAGGGGCTGAAGCTTTCTTT.

This clonotype was detected many times. The CDR3 DNA reads as TGTGCCAGCAGAACACTCCGGGACAACCAAGAGACCCAGTACTTC. Protein sequence: CASRTLRDNQETQYF. V and J are TRBV12-3 or TRBV12-4 and TRBJ2-5; D may be TRBD1 (6 bases). V lost 6 bases and J lost 0, with 14 bases in between. The CDR3 runs to 15 residues.

This clonotype was seen many times. This chain uses TRBV6-6 with TRBJ2-1; D gene uncertain. Germline loops: CDR1 MNHNY, CDR2 SVGAGI (reference sequence). CDR3 length: 12 amino acids. V gave up 0 bases and J gave up 6 bases, with 3 bases separating them. CDR3 sequence (DNA): TGTGCCAGCAGTTACTCTGTCAATGAGCAGTTCTTC. Encoded protein: CASSYSVNEQFF.

This clonotype was recorded many times. This sequence joins TRBV5-1 and TRBJ2-2; TRBD2 matches 7 bases. CDR1 and CDR2 (germline): SGHRS, YFSETQ. V lost 3 bases and J lost 0; bases outside the gene matches: 11. The CDR3 is 18 residues long. This CDR3 is CASSWAPASGANTGELFF. The CDR3 bases are TGCGCCAGCAGCTGGGCCCCGGCTAGCGGCGCGAACACCGGGGAGCTGTTTTTT.

This clonotype was recorded at least ten times. V and J are TRBV5-6 and TRBJ2-3; D not certain. V lost 4 bases and J 1 base, leaving 10 bases between the germline ends. CDR1 is SGHDT, CDR2 YYEEEE, per germline. This CDR3 has 14 residues. CDR3 loop: CASSPGRRTDTQYF. For the CDR3, the DNA is TGTGCCAGCAGCCCAGGACGGCGCACAGATACGCAGTATTTT.

This clonotype has a count of ten or more. J is TRBJ2-1 and V is TRBV19, with D maybe TRBD2 (6 bases). V lost 3 bases, J lost 7 bases, and 16 bases lay in between. The germline CDR1 and CDR2 sequences are LNHDA and SQIVND (reference sequence). The CDR3 consists of 15 residues. The CDR3, as DNA: TGTGCCAGTAGTATTTTCGGGGCAGGAGGGAATGAGCAGTTCTTC. Amino acids: CASSIFGAGGNEQFF.

This clonotype was detected ten times or more. The chain joins TRBV5-1 to TRBJ2-2; TRBD1 agrees at 8 bases. V shed 4 bases, J shed 0 bases, and the junction held 5 bases outside the gene matches. From germline, CDR1 is SGHRS and CDR2 YFSETQ. This CDR3 spans 16 amino acids. This CDR3 reads CASSPGDRTNTGELFF. The CDR3 coding sequence is TGCGCCAGCAGCCCAGGGGACAGGACGAACACCGGGGAGCTGTTTTTT.

The table lists this clonotype with a count of one. This could be a read error, since a much larger clone is one nucleotide away. The chain employs TRBV4-1 and TRBJ1-1; D perhaps matches TRBD1 (5 bases). There are 14 residues in the CDR3. The V gene's germline CDR1 is MGHRA and CDR2 YSYEKL. CDR3 amino acids: CATSQWGGSTEAFF. CDR3 nucleotides: TGCGCCACCAGCCAATGGGGGGGGAGCACTGAAGCTTTCTTT.

This chain joins TRBV2 and TRBJ2-1; TRBD2 matches at 9 bases. CDR1 and CDR2 (germline): SNHLY, FYNNEI. This CDR3 has 19 residues. Trimming at V came to 8 bases and at J to 4 bases, leaving 21 bases not matched to a gene. The CDR3 DNA reads TGTGCCAGCTGTCCCTCCCTTTGGGTAGCGGGGGACCGTTACAATGAGCAGTTCTTC. This translates into CASCPSLWVAGDRYNEQFF.

The V call is TRBV5-1, the J call TRBJ1-1; D is possibly TRBD1 (6 bases). The V gene's germline CDR1 is SGHRS and CDR2 YFSETQ. V was trimmed by 4 bases and J by 5 bases, leaving 18 bases between them. The CDR3 extends over 15 amino acids. The DNA for the CDR3 is TGCGCCAGCAGCCCGCCCGGGGGCGATTGGACTGAAGCTTTCTTT. This sequence encodes CASSPPGGDWTEAFF. The whole variable domain, remainder taken from reference TRBV5-1 and TRBJ1-1, is KAGVTQTPRYLIKTRGQQVTLSCSPISGHRSVSWYQQTPGQGLQFLFEYFSETQRNKGNFPGRFSGRQFSNSRSEMNVSTLELGDSALYLCASSPPGGDWTEAFFGQGTRLTVV.

This clonotype was seen ten or more times. DNA of the CDR3: TGCAGCGTTGGGAGGGGGCTCTCCTACGAGCAGTACTTC. This codes for CSVGRGLSYEQYF. The J gene is TRBJ2-7, the V gene TRBV29-1; maybe TRBD1 (7 bases). Per germline, CDR1 SQVTM and CDR2 ANQGSEA. V was shortened by 4 bases and J by 0 bases, with 10 bases between the two germline ends. The CDR3 runs 13 residues.

This clonotype was counted a few times. The V and J genes are TRBV27 and TRBJ2-7, with 10 bases fitting TRBD2. The germline V gene has CDR1 MNHEY and CDR2 SMNVEV (reference sequence). CDR3 size: 16 residues. Losses at the gene ends were 1 base for V and 1 base for J; bases not matched to a gene: 4. For the CDR3, the DNA is TGTGCCAGCAGTTTATTTACTAGCGGGGCATCCTACGAGCAGTACTTC. Its translation is CASSLFTSGASYEQYF.

This clonotype was detected ten times or more. The chain joins TRBV27 to TRBJ2-1; D gene unclear. CDR1 is MNHEY and CDR2 is SMNVEV in the germline V gene (reference sequence). Deletions cut 1 base from V and 4 bases from J, with 8 bases between. The CDR3 consists of 14 residues. CDR3 sequence reads: CASSLYPIYNEQFF. The CDR3 nucleotides read TGTGCCAGCAGTTTATATCCGATATACAATGAGCAGTTCTTC.

This clonotype was recorded many times. The chain recombines TRBV7-8 with TRBJ2-7, with TRBD1 identical over 8 bases. Trimming cost V 4 bases and J 0 bases; bases outside gene matches: 5. This CDR3 region has 15 residues. CDR1 is SGHVS and CDR2 is FQNEAQ in the germline V gene. The CDR3 sequence is CASSSAGTGSYEQYF. DNA for the CDR3: TGTGCCAGCAGCTCAGCCGGGACAGGCTCCTACGAGCAGTACTTC. Based on the CDR3 plus reference TRBV7-8 and TRBJ2-7, the full variable domain is GAGVSQSPRYKVAKRGQDVALRCDPISGHVSLFWYQQALGQGPEFLTYFQNEAQLDKSGLPSDRFFAERPEGSVSTLKIQRTQQEDSAVYLCASSSAGTGSYEQYFGPGTRLTVT.

At least ten counts were recorded for this clonotype. This rearrangement joins TRBV25-1 to TRBJ2-5, with 11 bases fitting TRBD2. V shed 3 bases and J 2 bases; nucleotides not matched to a gene: 2. The CDR3 runs 15 residues. The germline V gene encodes CDR1 MGHDK and CDR2 SYGVNS. Written as DNA, the CDR3 is TGTGCCAGCAGTGACCGACTAGCGGGACAAGAGACCCAGTACTTC. Translated: CASSDRLAGQETQYF.

This clonotype was counted only a few times. V is TRBV20-1 and J is TRBJ2-3; tentatively, D is TRBD1 or TRBD2 (5 bases each). Trimming pared 3 bases from V and 5 bases from J, leaving 18 bases between. The CDR3 runs 15 residues. Germline loops: CDR1 DFQATT, CDR2 SNEGSKA (reference sequence). CDR3 amino acids: CSASPLGPGKDTQYF. DNA of the CDR3: TGCAGTGCTAGCCCCCTGGGGCCGGGGAAAGATACGCAGTATTTT.

This clonotype occurred many times. The chain carries TRBV7-6 and TRBJ2-3; D unclear. The CDR3 spans 13 residues. V shed 5 bases and J shed 2 bases, with 8 bases lying between them. The germline CDR1 and CDR2 sequences are SGHVS and FNYEAQ. CDR3: CASSLTITDTQYF. CDR3 bases: TGTGCCAGCAGCCTGACAATCACAGATACGCAGTATTTT.

This clonotype was seen many times. This chain links TRBV30 with TRBJ2-3; no firm D call. Germline CDR1 reads GTSNPN; CDR2 reads SVGIG (reference sequence). CDR3 length: 15 residues. V lost 1 base to trimming and J lost 2 bases, with 13 bases between them. The CDR3 here is CAWSALSGVTDTQYF. As DNA, the CDR3 is TGTGCCTGGAGTGCACTATCGGGCGTCACAGATACGCAGTATTTT.

The genes are TRBV12-3 or TRBV12-4 and TRBJ2-1; 8 nucleotides agree with TRBD1. The CDR3 spans 13 residues. Trimming cost V 6 bases and J 5 bases; bases outside gene matches: 3. CDR3 nucleotide sequence: TGTGCCAGCAGCAAGGACAGGGACAATGAGCAGTTCTTC. Its protein is CASSKDRDNEQFF.

This clonotype was seen ten or more times. V and J are TRBV5-6 and TRBJ1-1, with D uncertain. This CDR3 is 12 amino acids long. The V end was cut by 2 bases, the J end by 8 bases, with 10 bases between. Germline V gene data show CDR1 as SGHDT and CDR2 as YYEEEE. CDR3 in DNA: TGTGCCAGCAGCTTCTGGGCCGGGGAAGCTTTCTTT. This encodes CASSFWAGEAFF.

By sample share, this clonotype is medium-sized. The V and J genes are TRBV7-2 and TRBJ2-7; 11 bases agree with TRBD2. Looked up from germline, CDR1 is SGHTA and CDR2 is FQGNSA. The CDR3 spans 15 residues. V lost 1 base to trimming and J lost 2 bases; unmatched junction nucleotides: 1. The CDR3 sequence: CASSLVAGGPYEQYF. The CDR3 DNA sequence: TGTGCCAGCAGCTTAGTAGCGGGAGGGCCCTACGAGCAGTACTTC.

This clonotype was detected many times. The chain combines TRBV5-4 with TRBJ2-1, with D uncertain. CDR3 length: 13 residues. V was trimmed by 0 bases and J by 5 bases, leaving 6 bases between them. Germline V lookup: CDR1 SGHNT, CDR2 YYREEE (reference sequence). For the CDR3, the DNA is TGTGCCAGCAGCTTGGCGCCAAACAATGAGCAGTTCTTC. It is translated as CASSLAPNNEQFF.

The rearrangement links TRBV7-6 to TRBJ2-3; D may be TRBD1 (6 bases). The CDR3 runs to 14 residues. Trimming removed 5 bases at V and 5 bases at J, with 14 bases between. The germline CDR1 and CDR2 sequences are SGHVS and FNYEAQ. The chain's CDR3 is CASSHRTARDTQYF. CDR3 bases: TGTGCCAGCAGCCACCGGACAGCGCGAGATACGCAGTATTTT. Full variable domain (rest looked up from reference TRBV7-6 and TRBJ2-3): GAGVSQSPRYKVTKRGQDVALRCDPISGHVSLYWYRQALGQGPEFLTYFNYEAQQDKSGLPNDRFSAERPEGSISTLTIQRTEQRDSAMYRCASSHRTARDTQYFGPGTRLTVL.